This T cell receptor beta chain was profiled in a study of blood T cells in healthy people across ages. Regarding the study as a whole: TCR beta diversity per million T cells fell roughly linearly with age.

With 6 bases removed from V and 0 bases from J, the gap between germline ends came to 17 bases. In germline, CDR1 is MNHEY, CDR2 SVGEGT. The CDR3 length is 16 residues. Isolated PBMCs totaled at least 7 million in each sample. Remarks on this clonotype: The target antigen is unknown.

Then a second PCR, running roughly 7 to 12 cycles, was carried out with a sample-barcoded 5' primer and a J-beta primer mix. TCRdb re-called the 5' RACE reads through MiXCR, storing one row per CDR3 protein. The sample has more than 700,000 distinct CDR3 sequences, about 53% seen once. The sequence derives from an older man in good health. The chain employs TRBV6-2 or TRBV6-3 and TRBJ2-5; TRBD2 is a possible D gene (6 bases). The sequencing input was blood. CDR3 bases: TGTGCCAGCAGCTACACCAGGGAGGACTACCAAGAGACCCAGTACTTC. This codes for CASSYTREDYQETQYF.